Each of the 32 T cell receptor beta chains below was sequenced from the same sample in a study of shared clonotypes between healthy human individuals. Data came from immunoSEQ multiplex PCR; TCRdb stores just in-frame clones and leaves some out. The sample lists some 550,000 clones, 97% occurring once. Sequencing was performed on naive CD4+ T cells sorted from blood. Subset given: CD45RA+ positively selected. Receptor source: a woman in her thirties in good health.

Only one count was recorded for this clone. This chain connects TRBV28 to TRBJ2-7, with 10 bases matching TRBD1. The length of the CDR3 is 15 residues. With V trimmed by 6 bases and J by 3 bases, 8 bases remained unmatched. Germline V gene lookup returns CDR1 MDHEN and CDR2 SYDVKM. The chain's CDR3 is CASSRPGQGFYEQYF. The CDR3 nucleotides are TGTGCCAGCAGCCGACCGGGACAGGGGTTCTACGAGCAGTACTTC. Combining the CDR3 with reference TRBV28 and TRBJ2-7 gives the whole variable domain DVKVTQSSRYLVKRTGEKVFLECVQDMDHENMFWYRQDPGLGLRLIYFSYDVKMKEKGDIPEGYSVSREKKERFSLILESASTNQTSMYLCASSRPGQGFYEQYFGPGTRLTVT.

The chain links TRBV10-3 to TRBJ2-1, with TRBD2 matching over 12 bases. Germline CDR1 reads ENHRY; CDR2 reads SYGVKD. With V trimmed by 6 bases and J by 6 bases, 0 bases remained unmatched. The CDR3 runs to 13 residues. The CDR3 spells CAIRGLAGNEQFF. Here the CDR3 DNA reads TGTGCCATCAGGGGACTAGCGGGCAATGAGCAGTTCTTC.

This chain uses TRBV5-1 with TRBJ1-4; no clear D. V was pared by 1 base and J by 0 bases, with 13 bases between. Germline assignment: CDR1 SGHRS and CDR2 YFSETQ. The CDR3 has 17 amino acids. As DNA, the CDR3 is TGCGCCAGCAGCTTGAAGGGCAACCCTGCAACTAATGAAAAACTGTTTTTT. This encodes CASSLKGNPATNEKLFF. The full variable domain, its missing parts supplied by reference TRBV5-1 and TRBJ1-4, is KAGVTQTPRYLIKTRGQQVTLSCSPISGHRSVSWYQQTPGQGLQFLFEYFSETQRNKGNFPGRFSGRQFSNSRSEMNVSTLELGDSALYLCASSLKGNPATNEKLFFGSGTQLSVL.

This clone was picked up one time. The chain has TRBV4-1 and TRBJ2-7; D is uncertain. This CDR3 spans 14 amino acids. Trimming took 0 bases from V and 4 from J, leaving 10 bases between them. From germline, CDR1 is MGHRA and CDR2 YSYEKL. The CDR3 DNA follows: TGCGCCAGCAGCCAAGATGGTCCCGGTTACGAGCAGTACTTC. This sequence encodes CASSQDGPGYEQYF.

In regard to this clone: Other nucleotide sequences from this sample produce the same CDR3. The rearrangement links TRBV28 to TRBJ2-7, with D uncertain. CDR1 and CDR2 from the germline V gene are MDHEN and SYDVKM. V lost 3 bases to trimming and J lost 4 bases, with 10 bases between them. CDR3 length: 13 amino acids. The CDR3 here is CASSFEGIYEQYF. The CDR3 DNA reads TGTGCCAGCAGTTTTGAAGGAATTTACGAGCAGTACTTC.

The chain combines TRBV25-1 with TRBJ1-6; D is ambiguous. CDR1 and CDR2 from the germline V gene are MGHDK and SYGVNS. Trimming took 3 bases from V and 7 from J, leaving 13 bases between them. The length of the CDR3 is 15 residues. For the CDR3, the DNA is TGTGCCAGCAGTGACGCCCTGGGAGGGAATTCACCCCTCCACTTT. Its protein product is CASSDALGGNSPLHF.

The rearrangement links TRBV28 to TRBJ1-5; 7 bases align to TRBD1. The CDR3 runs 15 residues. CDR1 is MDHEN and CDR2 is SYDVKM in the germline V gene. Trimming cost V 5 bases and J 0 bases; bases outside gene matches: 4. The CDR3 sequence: CASSGQANSNQPQHF. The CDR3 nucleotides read TGTGCCAGCAGTGGACAGGCTAATAGCAATCAGCCCCAGCATTTT.

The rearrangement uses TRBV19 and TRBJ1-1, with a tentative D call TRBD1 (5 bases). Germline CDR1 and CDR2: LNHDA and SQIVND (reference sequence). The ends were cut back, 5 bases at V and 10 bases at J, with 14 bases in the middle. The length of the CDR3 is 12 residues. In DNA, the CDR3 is TGTGCCAGTAGTGAATTTACGGGGGGAGCTTTCTTT. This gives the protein CASSEFTGGAFF.

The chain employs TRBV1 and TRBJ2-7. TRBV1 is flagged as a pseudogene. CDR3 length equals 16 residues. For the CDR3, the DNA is TGCACCAGCAGCCACCGAGGGGTAATAAGCTCCTACGAGCAGTACTTC. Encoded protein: CTSSHRGVISSYEQYF.

The DNA for the CDR3 is TGTGCCAGCAGCTTAATTTGGGGTGGTGGTGGTGAAGCTTTCTTT. Amino acids: CASSLIWGGGGEAFF. The rearrangement uses TRBV13 and TRBJ1-1; D gene unclear. The CDR3 spans 15 residues. Germline-derived CDR1 and CDR2 are PRHDT and FYEKMQ (reference sequence). The ends were cut back, 2 bases at V and 7 bases at J, with 17 bases in the middle.

CDR3 nucleotide sequence: TGTGCCACCGCGGGGGCCTTCTACGAGCAGTACTTC. Amino acid sequence: CATAGAFYEQYF. This chain connects TRBV19 to TRBJ2-7; possible D gene TRBD2, 7 bases. Trimming pared 10 bases from V and 3 bases from J, leaving 13 bases between. Germline V gene data show CDR1 as LNHDA and CDR2 as SQIVND (reference sequence). The CDR3 is 12 residues long. The full variable domain, rest sourced from reference TRBV19 and TRBJ2-7, is DGGITQSPKYLFRKEGQNVTLSCEQNLNHDAMYWYRQDPGQGLRLIYYSQIVNDFQKGDIAEGYSVSREKKESFPLTVTSAQKNPTAFYLCATAGAFYEQYFGPGTRLTVT.

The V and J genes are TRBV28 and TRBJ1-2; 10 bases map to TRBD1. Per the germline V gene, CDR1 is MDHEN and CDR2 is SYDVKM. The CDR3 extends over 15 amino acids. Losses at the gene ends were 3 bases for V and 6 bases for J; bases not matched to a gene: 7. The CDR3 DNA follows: TGTGCCAGCAGTTTCGGGACAGGGGCATTGGATGGCTACACCTTC. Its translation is CASSFGTGALDGYTF.

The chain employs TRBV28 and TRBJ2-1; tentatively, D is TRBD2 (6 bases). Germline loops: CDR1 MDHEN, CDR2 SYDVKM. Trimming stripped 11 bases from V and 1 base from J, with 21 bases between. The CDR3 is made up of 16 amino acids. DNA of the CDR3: TGTGCCGTCCCGTCGCTTAGCGGTCCTTCCTACAATGAGCAGTTCTTC. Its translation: CAVPSLSGPSYNEQFF.

The CDR3 loop reads CAISDPDGNQPQHF. The CDR3 DNA reads TGTGCCATCAGTGATCCCGATGGCAATCAGCCCCAGCATTTT. The rearrangement uses TRBV10-3 and TRBJ1-5; D not resolved. Germline lookup yields CDR1 ENHRY and CDR2 SYGVKD. CDR3 size: 14 residues. Trimming left V 3 bases short and J 2 bases short, with 8 bases between.

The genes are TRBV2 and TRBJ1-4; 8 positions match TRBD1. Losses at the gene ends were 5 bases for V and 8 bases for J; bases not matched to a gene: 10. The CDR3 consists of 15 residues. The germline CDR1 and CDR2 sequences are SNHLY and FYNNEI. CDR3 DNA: TGTGCCAGCAGTCTAATCAGGGGGCGCATGGAAAAACTGTTTTTT. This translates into CASSLIRGRMEKLFF.

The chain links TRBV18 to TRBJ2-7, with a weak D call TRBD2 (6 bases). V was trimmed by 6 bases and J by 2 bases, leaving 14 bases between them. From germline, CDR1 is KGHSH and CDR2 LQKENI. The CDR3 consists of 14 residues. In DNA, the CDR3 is TGTGCCAGCTCCAATTCGGGGGAGCCCTACGAGCAGTACTTC. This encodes CASSNSGEPYEQYF.

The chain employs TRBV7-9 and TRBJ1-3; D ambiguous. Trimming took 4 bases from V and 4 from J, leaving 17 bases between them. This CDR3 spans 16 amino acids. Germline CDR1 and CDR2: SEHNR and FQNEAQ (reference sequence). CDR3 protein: CASSYPGPGGGNTIYF. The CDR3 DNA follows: TGTGCCAGCAGCTACCCCGGCCCGGGTGGGGGAAACACCATATATTTT.

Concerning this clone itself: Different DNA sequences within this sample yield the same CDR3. CDR3 loop: CASTLAGSSYNEQFF. DNA of the CDR3: TGTGCCAGCACTCTGGCGGGCAGCTCCTACAATGAGCAGTTCTTC. The chain couples TRBV2 to TRBJ2-1, with D possibly matching TRBD2 (5 bases). Germline V gene sequence: CDR1 SNHLY, CDR2 FYNNEI. The V and J ends lost 7 bases and 0 bases respectively, with 13 bases between them. The CDR3 loop spans 15 amino acids.

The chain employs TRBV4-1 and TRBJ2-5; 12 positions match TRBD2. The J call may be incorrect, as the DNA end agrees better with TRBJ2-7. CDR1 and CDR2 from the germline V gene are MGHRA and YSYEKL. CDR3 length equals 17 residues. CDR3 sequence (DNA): TGCGCCAGCAGCCAAGGGGTCGGACTAGCGGGGAAATACGAGCAGTACTTC. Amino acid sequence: CASSQGVGLAGKYEQYF.

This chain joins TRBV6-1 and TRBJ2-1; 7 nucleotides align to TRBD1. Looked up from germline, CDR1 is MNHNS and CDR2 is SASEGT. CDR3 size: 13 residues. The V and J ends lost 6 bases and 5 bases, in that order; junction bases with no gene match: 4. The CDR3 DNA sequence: TGTGCCAGCAGGGGACAGTCGGACAATGAGCAGTTCTTC. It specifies CASRGQSDNEQFF.

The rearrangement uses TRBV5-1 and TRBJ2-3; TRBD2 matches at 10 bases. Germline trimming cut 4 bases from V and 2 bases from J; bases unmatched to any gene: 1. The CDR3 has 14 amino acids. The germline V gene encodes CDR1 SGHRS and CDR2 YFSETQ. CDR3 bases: TGCGCCAGCAGCGGGACTAGCGACACAGATACGCAGTATTTT. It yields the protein CASSGTSDTDTQYF.

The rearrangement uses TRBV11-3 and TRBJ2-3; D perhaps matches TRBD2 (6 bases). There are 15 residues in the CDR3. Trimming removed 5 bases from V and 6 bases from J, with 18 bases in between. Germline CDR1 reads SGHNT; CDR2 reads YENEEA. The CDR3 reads CASSRGLLRGDTQYF. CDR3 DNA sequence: TGTGCCAGCAGCCGGGGACTTCTCCGCGGGGATACGCAGTATTTT.

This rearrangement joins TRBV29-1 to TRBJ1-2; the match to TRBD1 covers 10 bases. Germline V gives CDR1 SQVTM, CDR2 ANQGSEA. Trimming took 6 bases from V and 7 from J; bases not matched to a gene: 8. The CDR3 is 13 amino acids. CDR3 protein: CSVEDRGYSGYTF. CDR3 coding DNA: TGCAGCGTAGAGGACAGGGGGTATTCTGGCTACACCTTC.

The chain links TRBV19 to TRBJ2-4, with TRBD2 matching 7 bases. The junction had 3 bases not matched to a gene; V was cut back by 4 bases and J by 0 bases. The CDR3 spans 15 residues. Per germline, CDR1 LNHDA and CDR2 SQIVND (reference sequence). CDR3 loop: CASSTSGIAKNIQYF. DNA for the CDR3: TGTGCCAGTAGTACCAGCGGGATAGCCAAAAACATTCAGTACTTC.

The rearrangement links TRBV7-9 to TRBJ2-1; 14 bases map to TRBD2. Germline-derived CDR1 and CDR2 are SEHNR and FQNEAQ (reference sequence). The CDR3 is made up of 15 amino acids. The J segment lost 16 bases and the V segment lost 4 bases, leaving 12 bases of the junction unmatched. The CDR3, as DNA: TGTGCCAGCAGCTCCGGACTAGCGGGAGGAGGGTACCAATTCTTC. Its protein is CASSSGLAGGGYQFF.

The CDR3 DNA is TGCGCCAGCAGCAAGACAGCTAGTAGCACAGATACGCAGTATTTT. As protein: CASSKTASSTDTQYF. The chain carries TRBV5-1 and TRBJ2-3; tentative D call: TRBD1 (5 bases). CDR3 length: 15 residues. With 4 bases removed from V and 0 bases from J, the gap between germline ends came to 12 bases. CDR1 is SGHRS and CDR2 is YFSETQ in the germline V gene.

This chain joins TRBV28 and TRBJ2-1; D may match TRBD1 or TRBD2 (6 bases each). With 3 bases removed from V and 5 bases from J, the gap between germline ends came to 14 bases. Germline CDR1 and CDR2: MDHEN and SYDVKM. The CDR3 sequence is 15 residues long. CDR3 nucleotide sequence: TGTGCCAGCAGTTTTTCCGGGGGCCCAAACAATGAGCAGTTCTTC. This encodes CASSFSGGPNNEQFF.

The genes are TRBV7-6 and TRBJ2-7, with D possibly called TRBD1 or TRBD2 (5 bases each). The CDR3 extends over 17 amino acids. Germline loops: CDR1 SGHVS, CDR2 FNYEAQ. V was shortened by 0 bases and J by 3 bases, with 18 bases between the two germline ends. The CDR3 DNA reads TGTGCCAGCAGCTTAGCGCCCGAGGGGCGATTCAGCTACGAGCAGTACTTC. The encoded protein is CASSLAPEGRFSYEQYF.

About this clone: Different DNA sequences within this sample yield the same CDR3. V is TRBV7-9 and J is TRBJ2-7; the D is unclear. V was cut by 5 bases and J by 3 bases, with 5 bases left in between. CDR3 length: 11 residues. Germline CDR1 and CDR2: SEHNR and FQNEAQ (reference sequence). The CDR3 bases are TGTGCCAGCAGCCGGAGCTACGAGCAGTACTTC. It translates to CASSRSYEQYF.

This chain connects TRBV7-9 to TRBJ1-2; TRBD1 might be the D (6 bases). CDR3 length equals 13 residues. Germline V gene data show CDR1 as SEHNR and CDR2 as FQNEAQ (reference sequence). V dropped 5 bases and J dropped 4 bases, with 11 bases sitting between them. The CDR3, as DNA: TGTGCCAGCAGCCGAGGACAGCCCTATGGCTACACCTTC. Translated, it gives CASSRGQPYGYTF. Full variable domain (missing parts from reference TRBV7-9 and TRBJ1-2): DTGVSQNPRHKITKRGQNVTFRCDPISEHNRLYWYRQTLGQGPEFLTYFQNEAQLEKSRLLSDRFSAERPKGSFSTLEIQRTEQGDSAMYLCASSRGQPYGYTFGSGTRLTVV.

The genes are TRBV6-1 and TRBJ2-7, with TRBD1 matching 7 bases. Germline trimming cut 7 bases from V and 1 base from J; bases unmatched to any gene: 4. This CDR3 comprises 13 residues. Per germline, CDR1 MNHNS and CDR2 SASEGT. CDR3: CASTKGQSYEQYF. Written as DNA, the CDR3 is TGTGCCAGCACCAAGGGACAGTCCTACGAGCAGTACTTC.

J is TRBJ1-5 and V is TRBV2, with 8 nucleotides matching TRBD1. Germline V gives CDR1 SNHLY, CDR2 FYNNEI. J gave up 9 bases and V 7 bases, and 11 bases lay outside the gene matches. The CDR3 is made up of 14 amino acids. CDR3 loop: CASNPGTGLRPQHF. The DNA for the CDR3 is TGTGCCAGCAACCCCGGGACAGGACTTAGGCCCCAGCATTTT. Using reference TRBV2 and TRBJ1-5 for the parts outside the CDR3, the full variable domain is EPEVTQTPSHQVTQMGQEVILRCVPISNHLYFYWYRQILGQKVEFLVSFYNNEISEKSEIFDDQFSVERPDGSNFTLKIRSTKLEDSAMYFCASNPGTGLRPQHFGDGTRLSIL.